These T cell receptor beta chains were read from a single sample in a study of blood T cell repertoires in COVID-19. Sequencing was performed with immunoSEQ multiplex PCR; in TCRdb, only in-frame clones are kept and a portion is missing. The sample lists roughly 260,000 clones, 88% occurring once. What was sequenced was peripheral blood. Every receptor here comes from a man aged 60-69 years who had recovered from COVID-19. Each CDR3 is given with its conserved first and last residue. A D gene is named only where the DNA matches it firmly. Size is stated for part of the rows, as once, few or many counts, or as a class when the clone is expanded.

TRBD1,.,TRBV6-5,TRBJ2-2,CASSYGTGGDTGELFF,TGTGCCAGCAGTTACGGGACAGGGGGGGACACCGGGGAGCTGTTTTTT
.,.,TRBV29-1,TRBJ2-7,CSVGKPIRGEQYF,TGCAGCGTTGGAAAGCCGATAAGGGGCGAGCAGTACTTC
.,.,TRBV2,TRBJ1-1,CASSEVGAGPTEAFF,TGTGCCAGCAGTGAAGTTGGGGCAGGGCCCACTGAAGCTTTCTTT
.,.,TRBV7-3,TRBJ1-2,CASSLSGSYGYTF,TGTGCCAGCAGCTTAAGCGGATCCTATGGCTACACCTTC
.,.,TRBV19,TRBJ1-1,CASRDTNTEAFF,TGTGCCAGTAGAGACACAAACACTGAAGCTTTCTTT
TRBD2,.,TRBV7-9,TRBJ2-1,CASSPREERGGSNEQFF,TGTGCCAGCAGCCCAAGGGAAGAGCGGGGGGGTAGCAATGAGCAGTTCTTC
.,.,TRBV5-1,TRBJ1-5,CASSHANRVGVCLGNQPQHF,TGCGCCAGCAGCCACGCGAACAGGGTAGGCGTTTGTTTGGGCAATCAGCCCCAGCATTTT
TRBD1,.,TRBV18,TRBJ2-7,CASSPGTGSSYEQYF,TGTGCCAGCTCACCAGGGACAGGGAGTTCCTACGAGCAGTACTTC
.,.,TRBV30,TRBJ2-1,CAWSVMSGNEQFF,TGTGCCTGGAGTGTGATGTCGGGCAATGAGCAGTTCTTC
.,.,TRBV19,TRBJ1-4,CASSGAFPRNEKLFF,TGTGCCAGTTCAGGGGCTTTTCCCCGGAATGAAAAACTGTTTTTT
.,.,TRBV11-2,TRBJ2-6,CASSLEGMGHPFSGANVLTF,TGTGCCAGCAGCTTAGAGGGGATGGGGCACCCATTCTCTGGGGCCAACGTCCTGACTTTC
TRBD1,once,TRBV7-6,TRBJ1-6,CASSTGQGRGSPLHF,TGTGCCAGCAGCACTGGACAGGGGAGAGGTTCACCCCTCCACTTT
.,.,TRBV5-1,TRBJ2-6,CASSLIAPGANVLTF,TGCGCCAGCAGCTTGATAGCACCTGGGGCCAACGTCCTGACTTTC
TRBD1,once,TRBV5-5,TRBJ1-2,CASSSPVQGDASVRYGYTF,TGTGCCAGCAGCTCCCCCGTCCAGGGGGATGCCAGTGTGCGCTATGGCTACACCTTC
.,.,TRBV4-1,TRBJ2-7,CASSQEGAENEQYF,TGCGCCAGCAGCCAAGAAGGCGCGGAAAACGAGCAGTACTTC
.,.,TRBV12-3/TRBV12-4,TRBJ1-1,CASSGGGNTEAFF,TGTGCCAGCAGCGGGGGTGGTAACACTGAAGCTTTCTTT
.,.,TRBV13,TRBJ1-6,CASSLALNRANGNSPLHF,TGTGCCAGCAGCTTGGCCCTTAACAGGGCCAATGGGAATTCACCCCTCCACTTT
TRBD1,.,TRBV6-5,TRBJ2-2,CASSSWTGGRTGELFF,TGTGCCAGCAGTTCCTGGACAGGGGGTCGCACCGGGGAGCTGTTTTTT
TRBD2,.,TRBV5-1,TRBJ2-7,CASSLVRGDYEQYF,TGCGCCAGCAGCTTGGTCCGGGGGGACTACGAGCAGTACTTC
.,.,TRBV6-2/TRBV6-3,TRBJ1-6,CASSYTTRAGNSPLHF,TGTGCCAGCAGTTACACAACCAGGGCTGGGAATTCACCCCTCCACTTT
TRBD1,.,TRBV4-2,TRBJ1-1,CASSQDSQGGNTEAFF,TGTGCCAGCAGCCAAGATTCCCAGGGGGGAAACACTGAAGCTTTCTTT
TRBD2,.,TRBV27,TRBJ2-1,CASSLMGLANSYNEQFF,TGTGCCAGCAGTTTAATGGGACTAGCGAACTCCTACAATGAGCAGTTCTTC
.,.,TRBV5-1,TRBJ1-3,CASSPRTTVFDSGNTIYF,TGCGCCAGCAGCCCACGAACGACAGTTTTTGACTCTGGAAACACCATATATTTT
TRBD2,.,TRBV6-5,TRBJ2-3,CASRRTSSWDTQYF,TGTGCCAGCAGGAGGACTAGCTCCTGGGATACGCAGTATTTT
TRBD1,.,TRBV7-3,TRBJ1-3,CASSTTGNSGNTIYF,TGTGCCAGCAGCACGACAGGGAACTCTGGAAACACCATATATTTT
TRBD1,.,TRBV19,TRBJ2-3,CASSTGTGGKGTQYF,TGTGCCAGTAGTACCGGGACAGGGGGGAAGGGTACGCAGTATTTT
TRBD1,.,TRBV7-6,TRBJ1-2,CASSLTEGGGDYGYTF,TGTGCCAGCAGCTTAACAGAAGGGGGCGGGGACTATGGCTACACCTTC
.,.,TRBV18,TRBJ2-5,CASSPEETQYF,TGTGCCAGCTCACCAGAGGAGACCCAGTACTTC
.,.,TRBV29-1,TRBJ2-2,CSVETGFNTGELFF,TGCAGCGTTGAAACAGGTTTTAACACCGGGGAGCTGTTTTTT
TRBD1,few,TRBV5-1,TRBJ1-1,CASSWKQGKGFAEAFF,TGCGCCAGCAGCTGGAAACAGGGGAAGGGGTTCGCTGAAGCTTTCTTT
TRBD1,.,TRBV4-2,TRBJ1-6,CASSQDNVQGAKNSPLHF,TGTGCCAGCAGCCAAGATAATGTCCAGGGGGCTAAGAATTCACCCCTCCACTTT
.,.,TRBV18,TRBJ1-2,CASSPVWVGPYGYTF,TGTGCCAGCTCACCAGTCTGGGTGGGGCCCTATGGCTACACCTTC
.,.,TRBV27,TRBJ2-7,CASSWGASYEQYF,TGTGCCAGCAGTTGGGGCGCGTCCTACGAGCAGTACTTC
.,.,TRBV7-3,TRBJ2-6,CASSLGLGANVLTF,TGTGCCAGCAGCTTGGGACTTGGGGCCAACGTCCTGACTTTC
.,.,TRBV5-5,TRBJ1-2,CASSLNSAGVGYGYTF,TGTGCCAGCAGCTTGAACAGCGCAGGGGTAGGCTATGGCTACACCTTC
TRBD1,.,TRBV16,TRBJ2-6,CASSQDREAAGANVLTF,TGTGCCAGCAGCCAGGACAGGGAAGCTGCTGGGGCCAACGTCCTGACTTTC
.,.,TRBV6-5,TRBJ2-3,CATASSTDTQYF,TGTGCCACCGCGTCTAGCACAGATACGCAGTATTTT
.,.,TRBV6-2/TRBV6-3,TRBJ1-1,CASSYSANQNTEAFF,TGTGCCAGCAGTTACTCGGCAAACCAGAACACTGAAGCTTTCTTT
.,.,TRBV3-1/TRBV3-2,TRBJ2-1,CASSQRGGSYNEQFF,TGTGCCAGCAGCCAAAGGGGGGGCTCTTACAATGAGCAGTTCTTC
TRBD1,.,TRBV7-8,TRBJ1-3,CASSLRTGGSRNTIYF,TGTGCCAGCAGCTTACGAACAGGGGGCAGCAGAAACACCATATATTTT
.,.,TRBV3-1/TRBV3-2,TRBJ1-2,CASSQSSYGYTF,TGTGCCAGCAGCCAGTCTAGCTATGGCTACACCTTC